This T cell receptor (beta chain) stems from a study of T cell repertoires in cytomegalovirus infection. Findings and limits, study-wide: There were HLA-C-restricted CMV-specific TCR beta clonotypes dominating the ex vivo response.

About this clonotype: Its antigen is currently unknown.

Each CDR3 protein is one row after TCRdb ran MiXCR on the reads. The sample has around 100,000 distinct CDR3 sequences; over 40% are singletons. The source material was CD8+ T cells from cultured PBMCs, sampled from culture after CMV antigen stimulation. This receptor was identified in a human donor in good health (CMV status not recorded). Some clones in this sample may be carry-over from other donors' samples.

CDR3 in amino acids: CASSPGLYGQNEQYF. The CDR3 nucleotides are TGTGCCAGCAGCCCCGGTCTCTATGGGCAGAACGAGCAGTACTTC. V gene TRBV7-8 combines with J gene TRBJ2-7; D not certain. CDR3 length: 15 amino acids. Germline lookup yields CDR1 SGHVS and CDR2 FQNEAQ. Trimming stripped 5 bases from V and 5 bases from J, with 19 bases between.